A selection of T cell receptor beta chains follows, all from one sample in a study of T cells after yellow fever vaccination. TCRdb called the 5' RACE reads again in MiXCR, with one record for every CDR3 protein. The sample shows a few hundred thousand distinct CDR3 sequences, 8.1% of them seen only once. Sequencing used PBMCs, obtained around 45 days after the first yellow fever vaccination. The receptors were sampled from a man younger than 35 who received the YFV17D yellow fever vaccine. Each CDR3 is given with its conserved first and last residue. The order of the fields is J gene, D gene, V gene, clone size, CDR3 protein, CDR3 DNA. The D gene is left open where the match is weak. Rows give clone size only sometimes, using once, few, many, or a class for an expanded clone.

j_gene: TRBJ2-5
d_gene: TRBD1
v_gene: TRBV11-2
abundance: many
CDR3aa: CASSSGQVETQYF
CDR3nt: TGTGCCAGCAGCTCCGGACAGGTAGAGACCCAGTACTTC

j_gene: TRBJ1-6
d_gene: .
v_gene: TRBV12-3/TRBV12-4
abundance: many
CDR3aa: CASSLNSPLHF
CDR3nt: TGTGCCAGCAGTTTAAATTCACCCCTCCACTTT

j_gene: TRBJ2-4
d_gene: .
v_gene: TRBV5-1
abundance: few
CDR3aa: CASSLGGGLWDIQYF
CDR3nt: TGCGCCAGCAGCTTGGGCGGCGGCCTATGGGACATTCAGTACTTC

j_gene: TRBJ1-2
d_gene: .
v_gene: TRBV6-6
abundance: .
CDR3aa: CASILGRNYGYTF
CDR3nt: TGTGCCAGCATCTTGGGGCGTAACTATGGCTACACCTTC

j_gene: TRBJ2-2
d_gene: TRBD1
v_gene: TRBV19
abundance: .
CDR3aa: CASSAQPGQGLRTGELFF
CDR3nt: TGTGCCAGTAGTGCGCAACCGGGACAGGGTTTAAGGACCGGGGAGCTGTTTTTT

j_gene: TRBJ1-1
d_gene: .
v_gene: TRBV13
abundance: .
CDR3aa: CASSLLKVMETEAFF
CDR3nt: TGTGCCAGCAGCTTACTGAAGGTTATGGAGACTGAAGCTTTCTTT

j_gene: TRBJ2-5
d_gene: .
v_gene: TRBV5-1
abundance: many
CDR3aa: CASSLSFQETQYF
CDR3nt: TGCGCCAGCAGCCTTAGCTTCCAAGAGACCCAGTACTTC

j_gene: TRBJ2-7
d_gene: .
v_gene: TRBV18
abundance: .
CDR3aa: CASSPPFGARDFSYEQYF
CDR3nt: TGTGCCAGCTCACCACCGTTTGGAGCGCGGGACTTTTCCTACGAGCAGTACTTC

j_gene: TRBJ1-2
d_gene: .
v_gene: TRBV6-1
abundance: .
CDR3aa: CASSATGGHGYTF
CDR3nt: TGTGCCAGCAGTGCTACAGGAGGGCATGGCTACACCTTC

j_gene: TRBJ2-1
d_gene: .
v_gene: TRBV29-1
abundance: many
CDR3aa: CSGEEVNYNEQFF
CDR3nt: TGCAGCGGGGAGGAGGTGAACTACAATGAGCAGTTCTTC

j_gene: TRBJ2-3
d_gene: TRBD2
v_gene: TRBV4-1
abundance: .
CDR3aa: CASSQDASGVGGAQYF
CDR3nt: TGCGCCAGCAGCCAAGACGCTAGCGGGGTAGGAGGCGCGCAGTATTTT

j_gene: TRBJ1-2
d_gene: TRBD1
v_gene: TRBV5-1
abundance: many
CDR3aa: CASSLGGGTVGYGYTF
CDR3nt: TGCGCCAGCAGCTTGGGAGGCGGGACAGTCGGCTATGGCTACACCTTC

j_gene: TRBJ1-6
d_gene: .
v_gene: TRBV6-5
abundance: few
CDR3aa: CASSYPPGPKYNSPLHF
CDR3nt: TGTGCCAGCAGTTACCCGCCGGGACCGAAGTATAATTCACCCCTCCACTTT

j_gene: TRBJ2-3
d_gene: .
v_gene: TRBV5-1
abundance: few
CDR3aa: CASSKDSGFVTDTQYF
CDR3nt: TGCGCCAGCAGCAAGGACAGCGGGTTTGTGACAGATACGCAGTATTTT

j_gene: TRBJ1-2
d_gene: TRBD1
v_gene: TRBV7-2
abundance: .
CDR3aa: CASTWDSSYGYTF
CDR3nt: TGTGCCAGCACCTGGGACAGTTCCTATGGCTACACCTTC

j_gene: TRBJ2-1
d_gene: .
v_gene: TRBV18
abundance: .
CDR3aa: CASSPSGGEQFF
CDR3nt: TGTGCCAGCTCACCTTCGGGCGGTGAGCAGTTCTTC

j_gene: TRBJ2-3
d_gene: TRBD2
v_gene: TRBV20-1
abundance: few
CDR3aa: CSATRTSGGEDTQYF
CDR3nt: TGCAGTGCGACCCGGACTAGCGGGGGCGAGGATACGCAGTATTTT

j_gene: TRBJ1-6
d_gene: .
v_gene: TRBV25-1
abundance: .
CDR3aa: CASSDDGGNSPLHF
CDR3nt: TGTGCCAGCAGTGACGACGGTGGCAATTCACCCCTCCACTTT

j_gene: TRBJ2-1
d_gene: TRBD1
v_gene: TRBV5-4
abundance: .
CDR3aa: CASSFGRDRVGEQFF
CDR3nt: TGTGCCAGCAGCTTTGGCCGGGACAGGGTGGGTGAGCAGTTCTTC

j_gene: TRBJ2-3
d_gene: .
v_gene: TRBV11-2
abundance: few
CDR3aa: CASSPMGDTQYF
CDR3nt: TGTGCCAGCAGCCCGATGGGGGATACGCAGTATTTT

j_gene: TRBJ1-6
d_gene: TRBD1
v_gene: TRBV25-1
abundance: few
CDR3aa: CASSQTGTGARNSPLHF
CDR3nt: TGTGCCAGTTCACAGACTGGGACAGGGGCCAGGAATTCACCCCTCCACTTT

j_gene: TRBJ1-3
d_gene: TRBD1
v_gene: TRBV7-2
abundance: .
CDR3aa: CASSRSPGTAGNTIYF
CDR3nt: TGTGCCAGCAGCCGATCGCCCGGGACAGCTGGAAACACCATATATTTT

j_gene: TRBJ1-6
d_gene: .
v_gene: TRBV5-1
abundance: .
CDR3aa: CASSPGGSEYNSPLHF
CDR3nt: TGCGCCAGCAGCCCGGGGGGCTCTGAATATAATTCACCCCTCCACTTT

j_gene: TRBJ2-5
d_gene: .
v_gene: TRBV11-2
abundance: few
CDR3aa: CASSLGERQTQYF
CDR3nt: TGTGCCAGCAGCTTAGGGGAAAGGCAGACCCAGTACTTC

j_gene: TRBJ1-5
d_gene: .
v_gene: TRBV20-1
abundance: few
CDR3aa: CSARVPAGAQPQHF
CDR3nt: TGCAGTGCTAGAGTCCCCGCGGGGGCACAGCCCCAGCATTTT

j_gene: TRBJ1-2
d_gene: .
v_gene: TRBV12-3/TRBV12-4
abundance: few
CDR3aa: CASSPTFTGVAPGYTF
CDR3nt: TGTGCCAGCAGCCCAACTTTTACTGGTGTTGCCCCTGGCTACACCTTC

j_gene: TRBJ1-1
d_gene: .
v_gene: TRBV4-1
abundance: few
CDR3aa: CASSQEQGMVVTEAFF
CDR3nt: TGCGCCAGCAGCCAAGAGCAGGGGATGGTCGTGACTGAAGCTTTCTTT

j_gene: TRBJ2-1
d_gene: TRBD2
v_gene: TRBV20-1
abundance: few
CDR3aa: CSASSPAGVNNEQFF
CDR3nt: TGCAGTGCTAGTAGCCCAGCGGGGGTCAACAATGAGCAGTTCTTC

j_gene: TRBJ1-4
d_gene: TRBD1
v_gene: TRBV5-1
abundance: .
CDR3aa: CASSTGTGGEKLFF
CDR3nt: TGCGCCAGCAGCACCGGGACAGGGGGCGAAAAACTGTTTTTT

j_gene: TRBJ2-1
d_gene: .
v_gene: TRBV6-2/TRBV6-3
abundance: few
CDR3aa: CASSHTGTPPYNEQFF
CDR3nt: TGTGCCAGCAGTCATACCGGGACACCACCCTACAATGAGCAGTTCTTC

j_gene: TRBJ2-2
d_gene: .
v_gene: TRBV5-1
abundance: few
CDR3aa: CASKVGNTGELFF
CDR3nt: TGCGCCAGCAAGGTGGGGAACACCGGGGAGCTGTTTTTT

j_gene: TRBJ1-1
d_gene: .
v_gene: TRBV5-1
abundance: few
CDR3aa: CASSLAKGGAEAFF
CDR3nt: TGCGCCAGCAGCTTGGCCAAAGGGGGGGCTGAAGCTTTCTTT

j_gene: TRBJ1-4
d_gene: .
v_gene: TRBV7-2
abundance: .
CDR3aa: CASSPRSPNEKLFF
CDR3nt: TGTGCCAGCAGCCCCCGGTCGCCTAATGAAAAACTGTTTTTT

j_gene: TRBJ2-5
d_gene: .
v_gene: TRBV6-1
abundance: few
CDR3aa: CASSAGTQYF
CDR3nt: TGTGCCAGCAGTGCCGGGACCCAGTACTTC

j_gene: TRBJ2-2
d_gene: .
v_gene: TRBV4-3
abundance: .
CDR3aa: CASSRGVTNTGELFF
CDR3nt: TGCGCCAGCAGCCGAGGGGTAACGAACACCGGGGAGCTGTTTTTT

j_gene: TRBJ2-5
d_gene: .
v_gene: TRBV5-1
abundance: few
CDR3aa: CASASSGGTETQYF
CDR3nt: TGCGCCAGCGCCTCGTCGGGGGGCACAGAGACCCAGTACTTC

j_gene: TRBJ1-1
d_gene: TRBD1
v_gene: TRBV20-1
abundance: .
CDR3aa: CSARPGTGNTEAFF
CDR3nt: TGCAGTGCTAGACCCGGGACAGGGAACACTGAAGCTTTCTTT

j_gene: TRBJ2-5
d_gene: .
v_gene: TRBV5-5
abundance: many
CDR3aa: CASNTGVAETQYF
CDR3nt: TGTGCCAGCAACACCGGGGTAGCGGAGACCCAGTACTTC

j_gene: TRBJ1-1
d_gene: .
v_gene: TRBV5-1
abundance: many
CDR3aa: CASSLDWPSNTEAFF
CDR3nt: TGCGCCAGCAGCTTAGATTGGCCGTCGAACACTGAAGCTTTCTTT

j_gene: TRBJ2-7
d_gene: .
v_gene: TRBV5-6
abundance: few
CDR3aa: CASSFYNSYEQYF
CDR3nt: TGTGCCAGCAGCTTTTACAACTCCTACGAGCAGTACTTC

j_gene: TRBJ2-2
d_gene: .
v_gene: TRBV6-2/TRBV6-3
abundance: .
CDR3aa: CASSYLGASGANTGELFF
CDR3nt: TGTGCCAGCAGTTACTTGGGGGCTAGCGGAGCGAACACCGGGGAGCTGTTTTTT

j_gene: TRBJ2-1
d_gene: TRBD1
v_gene: TRBV15
abundance: few
CDR3aa: CATRARGLNEQFF
CDR3nt: TGTGCCACCAGGGCCAGGGGGCTGAATGAGCAGTTCTTC

j_gene: TRBJ2-5
d_gene: .
v_gene: TRBV28
abundance: few
CDR3aa: CASSQGSETQYF
CDR3nt: TGTGCCAGCAGTCAGGGCTCAGAGACCCAGTACTTC

j_gene: TRBJ1-5
d_gene: .
v_gene: TRBV7-3
abundance: few
CDR3aa: CASSGEKSNQPQHF
CDR3nt: TGTGCCAGCAGCGGGGAGAAGAGCAATCAGCCCCAGCATTTT

j_gene: TRBJ1-5
d_gene: .
v_gene: TRBV12-3/TRBV12-4
abundance: .
CDR3aa: CASPGGSRNQPQHF
CDR3nt: TGTGCCAGCCCGGGGGGGAGTCGGAATCAGCCCCAGCATTTT

j_gene: TRBJ2-2
d_gene: TRBD2
v_gene: TRBV5-1
abundance: many
CDR3aa: CASSRLTSGNTGELFF
CDR3nt: TGCGCCAGCAGCCGACTGACTAGCGGAAACACCGGGGAGCTGTTTTTT

j_gene: TRBJ1-2
d_gene: TRBD1
v_gene: TRBV5-1
abundance: .
CDR3aa: CASSWDRAFYGYTF
CDR3nt: TGCGCCAGCAGCTGGGACAGGGCCTTCTATGGCTACACCTTC

j_gene: TRBJ1-1
d_gene: TRBD1
v_gene: TRBV5-6
abundance: .
CDR3aa: CASAIGTGRNTEAFF
CDR3nt: TGTGCCAGCGCAATCGGGACAGGGAGGAACACTGAAGCTTTCTTT

j_gene: TRBJ2-2
d_gene: .
v_gene: TRBV7-2
abundance: few
CDR3aa: CASSYLYGTGELFF
CDR3nt: TGTGCCAGCAGTTATCTGTACGGGACCGGGGAGCTGTTTTTT